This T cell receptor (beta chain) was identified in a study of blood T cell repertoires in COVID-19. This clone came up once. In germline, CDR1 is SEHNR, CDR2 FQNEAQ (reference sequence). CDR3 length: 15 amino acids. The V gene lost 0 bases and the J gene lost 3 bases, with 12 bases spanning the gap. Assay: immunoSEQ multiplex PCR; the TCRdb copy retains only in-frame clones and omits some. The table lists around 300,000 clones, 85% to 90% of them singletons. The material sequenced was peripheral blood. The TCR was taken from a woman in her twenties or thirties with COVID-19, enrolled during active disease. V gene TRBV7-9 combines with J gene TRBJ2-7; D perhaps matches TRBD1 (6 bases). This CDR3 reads CASSLAWGQVYEQYF. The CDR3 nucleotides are TGTGCCAGCAGCTTAGCGTGGGGGCAGGTCTACGAGCAGTACTTC. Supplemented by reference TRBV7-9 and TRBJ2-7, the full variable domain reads DTGVSQNPRHKITKRGQNVTFRCDPISEHNRLYWYRQTLGQGPEFLTYFQNEAQLEKSRLLSDRFSAERPKGSFSTLEIQRTEQGDSAMYLCASSLAWGQVYEQYFGPGTRLTVT.